Each of the 12 T cell receptor beta chains below was sequenced from the same sample in a study of siplizumab effects on memory and regulatory T cells. The data were produced by immunoSEQ multiplex PCR, yet TCRdb's version contains in-frame clones alone and is incomplete. Altogether 100,000 or so clones are present, less than 95% being singletons, with the ten largest covering 0.55% to 0.65%. Sequenced material: Tregs sorted from blood. The receptors derive from a human donor in good health.

V gene TRBV9 combines with J gene TRBJ2-1; 8 nucleotides line up with TRBD2. Germline-derived CDR1 and CDR2 are SGDLS and YYNGEE. With V trimmed by 5 bases and J by 4 bases, 8 bases remained unmatched. This CDR3 is 15 amino acids long. For the CDR3, the DNA is TGTGCCAGCAGTTACCAACTAGCGGCTTACAATGAGCAGTTCTTC. The encoded protein is CASSYQLAAYNEQFF.

The chain couples TRBV6-5 to TRBJ1-5; D remains unclear. V dropped 0 bases and J dropped 6 bases, with 9 bases sitting between them. The CDR3 has 14 residues. Germline-derived CDR1 and CDR2 are MNHEY and SVGAGI. CDR3 DNA sequence: TGTGCCAGCAGTTACTCATTTACGGGTCAGCCCCAGCATTTT. Translating it yields CASSYSFTGQPQHF.

This chain uses TRBV30 with TRBJ2-7; 7 positions agree with TRBD1. In germline, CDR1 is GTSNPN, CDR2 SVGIG (reference sequence). The CDR3 has 11 amino acids. The CDR3 region has the DNA TGTGCTCAGAACAGGGGTCACGAGCAGTACTTC. Its translation: CAQNRGHEQYF. Supplemented by reference TRBV30 and TRBJ2-7, the full variable domain reads SQTIHQWPATLVQPVGSPLSLECTVEGTSNPNLYWYRQAAGRGLQLLFYSVGIGQISSEVPQNLSASRPQDRQFILSSKKLLLSDSGFYLCAQNRGHEQYFGPGTRLTVT.

This clone was seen a single time. This sequence joins TRBV25-1 and TRBJ2-7, with 10 bases identical to TRBD2. CDR3 length equals 15 residues. With V trimmed by 4 bases and J by 3 bases, 6 bases remained unmatched. Germline-derived CDR1 and CDR2 are MGHDK and SYGVNS. CDR3: CASSGVAGGIYEQYF. In nucleotides, the CDR3 is TGTGCCAGCAGTGGCGTAGCGGGAGGTATCTACGAGCAGTACTTC.

The chain carries TRBV18 and TRBJ2-7; the match to TRBD1 covers 9 bases. Per germline, CDR1 KGHSH and CDR2 LQKENI. Unmatched junction bases numbered 7, after V lost 3 bases and J lost 4 bases. The CDR3 is made up of 15 amino acids. CDR3 nucleotides: TGTGCCAGCTCACCTCGGACAGGGGAAGGTTACGAGCAGTACTTC. Translating it yields CASSPRTGEGYEQYF.

The J gene is TRBJ1-1, the V gene TRBV5-1; 8 positions match TRBD1. CDR1 is SGHRS, CDR2 YFSETQ, per germline. The trim removed 0 bases at V and 1 base at J, leaving 20 bases unmatched. The CDR3 has 21 amino acids. In DNA, the CDR3 is TGCGCCAGCAGCTTGGGACCTCAGGACAGGGTTCGTAAACCCACGAACACTGAAGCTTTCTTT. Translating gives CASSLGPQDRVRKPTNTEAFF.

The chain employs TRBV9 and TRBJ1-2, with 8 bases fitting TRBD1. CDR1 SGDLS and CDR2 YYNGEE come from the germline V gene. The junction had 3 bases not matched to a gene; V was cut back by 3 bases and J by 8 bases. The CDR3 runs 12 residues. CDR3 region: CASSGDRGGYTF. CDR3 nucleotide sequence: TGTGCCAGCAGCGGAGACAGGGGAGGCTACACCTTC.

In nucleotides, the CDR3 is TGTGCCAGCAGCTTAGAGGCGAGGGCACTTGAAGCTTTCTTT. It translates to CASSLEARALEAFF. The chain couples TRBV7-9 to TRBJ1-1; no reliable D call. CDR1 SEHNR and CDR2 FQNEAQ come from the germline V gene (reference sequence). The ends were cut back, 1 base at V and 7 bases at J, with 13 bases in the middle. The CDR3 length is 14 residues.

This clone was seen more than once but under ten times. The CDR3 protein is CASVTGNTEAFF. The CDR3 coding sequence is TGCGCCAGCGTAACAGGAAACACTGAAGCTTTCTTT. This chain connects TRBV10-1 to TRBJ1-1; D is perhaps TRBD1 (5 bases). V was shortened by 8 bases and J by 2 bases, with 9 bases between the two germline ends. The CDR3 runs 12 residues. Germline V gene data show CDR1 as WNHNN and CDR2 as SYGVQD (reference sequence).

The V call is TRBV5-1, the J call TRBJ2-7; tentative D call: TRBD2 (6 bases). The V end lost 2 bases, the J end lost 1 base, and 7 bases lay between the germline ends. Germline V gives CDR1 SGHRS, CDR2 YFSETQ. The CDR3 runs 13 residues. CDR3 sequence reads: CASSFGTSYEQYF. In DNA, the CDR3 is TGCGCCAGCAGCTTCGGGACTTCCTACGAGCAGTACTTC.

CDR3 amino acids: CASSIFGGSGTDTQYF. CDR3 DNA sequence: TGTGCCAGTAGTATATTTGGGGGGTCGGGCACAGATACGCAGTATTTT. The rearrangement joins TRBV19 to TRBJ2-3; TRBD2 might be the D (6 bases). Trimming took off 2 bases at V and 1 base at J, with 13 bases between the two ends. This CDR3 has 16 amino acids. The V gene's germline CDR1 is LNHDA and CDR2 SQIVND (reference sequence).

The rearrangement uses TRBV9 and TRBJ2-3; D is unclear. The CDR3 contains 14 residues. The V gene lost 3 bases and the J gene lost 4 bases, with 12 bases spanning the gap. The germline V gene encodes CDR1 SGDLS and CDR2 YYNGEE. The CDR3 nucleotides are TGTGCCAGCAGCGCATACTCTGGCTCAGATACGCAGTATTTT. Translating gives CASSAYSGSDTQYF.